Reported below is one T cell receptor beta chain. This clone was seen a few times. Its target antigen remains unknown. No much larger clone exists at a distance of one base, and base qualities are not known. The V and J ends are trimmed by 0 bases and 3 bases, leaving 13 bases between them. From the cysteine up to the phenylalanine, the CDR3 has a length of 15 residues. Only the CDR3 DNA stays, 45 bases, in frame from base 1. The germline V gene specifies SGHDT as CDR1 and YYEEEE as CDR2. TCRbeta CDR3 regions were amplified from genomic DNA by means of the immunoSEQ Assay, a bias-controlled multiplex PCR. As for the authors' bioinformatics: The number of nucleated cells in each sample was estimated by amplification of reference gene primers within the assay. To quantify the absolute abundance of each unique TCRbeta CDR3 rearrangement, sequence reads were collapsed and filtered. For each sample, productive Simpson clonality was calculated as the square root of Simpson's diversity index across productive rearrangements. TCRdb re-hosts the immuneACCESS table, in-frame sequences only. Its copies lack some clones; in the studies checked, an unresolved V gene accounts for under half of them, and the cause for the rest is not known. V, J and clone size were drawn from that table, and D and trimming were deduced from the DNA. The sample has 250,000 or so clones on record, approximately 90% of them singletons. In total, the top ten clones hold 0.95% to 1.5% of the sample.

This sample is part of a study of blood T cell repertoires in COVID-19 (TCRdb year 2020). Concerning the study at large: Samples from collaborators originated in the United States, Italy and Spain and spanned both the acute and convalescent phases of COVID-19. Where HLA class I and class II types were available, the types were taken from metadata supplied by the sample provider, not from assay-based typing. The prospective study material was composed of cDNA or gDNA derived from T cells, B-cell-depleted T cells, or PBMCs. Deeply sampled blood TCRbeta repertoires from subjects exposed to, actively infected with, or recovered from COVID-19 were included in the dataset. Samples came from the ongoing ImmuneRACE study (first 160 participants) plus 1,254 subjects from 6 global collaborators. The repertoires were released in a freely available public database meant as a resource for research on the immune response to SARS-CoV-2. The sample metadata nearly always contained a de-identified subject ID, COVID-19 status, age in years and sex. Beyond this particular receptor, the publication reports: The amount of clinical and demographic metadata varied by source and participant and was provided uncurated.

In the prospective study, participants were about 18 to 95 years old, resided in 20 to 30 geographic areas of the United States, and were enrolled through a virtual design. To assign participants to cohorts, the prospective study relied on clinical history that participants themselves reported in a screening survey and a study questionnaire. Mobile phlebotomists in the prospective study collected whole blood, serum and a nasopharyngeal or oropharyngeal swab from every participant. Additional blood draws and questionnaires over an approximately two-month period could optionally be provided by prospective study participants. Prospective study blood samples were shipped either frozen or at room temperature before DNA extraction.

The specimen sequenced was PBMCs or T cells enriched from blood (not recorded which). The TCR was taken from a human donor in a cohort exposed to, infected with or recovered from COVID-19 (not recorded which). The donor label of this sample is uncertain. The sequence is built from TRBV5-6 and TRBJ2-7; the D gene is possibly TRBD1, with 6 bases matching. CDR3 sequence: CASSLGQGYGYEQYF. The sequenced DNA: TGTGCCAGCAGCTTGGGGCAGGGGTATGGCTACGAGCAGTACTTC.